This is a list of T cell receptor beta chains from one sample in a study of blood T cell repertoires in COVID-19. Data came from immunoSEQ multiplex PCR; TCRdb stores just in-frame clones and leaves some out. The sample carries some 89,000 clones, 81% recorded once. Sequenced material: peripheral blood. The receptor set was obtained from a man between 60 and 70 years old with acute or convalescent COVID-19. Each CDR3 is given with its conserved first and last residue. Fields, in order: V gene, J gene, D gene, clone size, CDR3 DNA, CDR3 protein. A D gene is named only where the DNA matches it firmly. A row's size may be missing; if present it is once, few, many or a size class.

v_call: TRBV4-2
j_call: TRBJ2-7
d_call: NA
clone_size: NA
cdr3_nt: TGTGCCAGCAGCCCCGGGACTCCGGACTGGGCCTACGAGCAGTACTTC
cdr3_aa: CASSPGTPDWAYEQYF

v_call: TRBV15
j_call: TRBJ1-4
d_call: NA
clone_size: NA
cdr3_nt: TGTGCCACCAGCTCCGCGGGGGGCAAGAATGAAAAACTGTTTTTT
cdr3_aa: CATSSAGGKNEKLFF

v_call: TRBV7-3
j_call: TRBJ1-1
d_call: NA
clone_size: NA
cdr3_nt: TGTGCCAGCAGCCCCCAGGTATGGGGAGTTGAAGCTTTCTTT
cdr3_aa: CASSPQVWGVEAFF

v_call: TRBV5-1
j_call: TRBJ2-7
d_call: TRBD2
clone_size: NA
cdr3_nt: TGCGCCAGCAGCTTGGGGCCAGCGGGAGGGACCGAGCAGTACTTC
cdr3_aa: CASSLGPAGGTEQYF

v_call: TRBV7-2
j_call: TRBJ2-1
d_call: TRBD2
clone_size: NA
cdr3_nt: TGTGCCAGCAGCTTAGAAAGACTAGCGGGAGAGAATGAGCAGTTCTTC
cdr3_aa: CASSLERLAGENEQFF

v_call: TRBV3-1/TRBV3-2
j_call: TRBJ2-2
d_call: TRBD2
clone_size: NA
cdr3_nt: TGTGCCAGCAGCCCCCGGACTAGCCAGCACACCGGGGAGCTGTTTTTT
cdr3_aa: CASSPRTSQHTGELFF

v_call: TRBV5-5
j_call: TRBJ1-5
d_call: NA
clone_size: many
cdr3_nt: TGTGCCAGCAGCTTGACAGGGCAGAAAGATCAGCCCCAGCATTTT
cdr3_aa: CASSLTGQKDQPQHF

v_call: TRBV27
j_call: TRBJ2-7
d_call: TRBD1
clone_size: once
cdr3_nt: TGTGCCAGCAGTATTGGCTGGACAGGGGGCCACGAGCAGTACTTC
cdr3_aa: CASSIGWTGGHEQYF

v_call: TRBV13
j_call: TRBJ1-6
d_call: TRBD1
clone_size: NA
cdr3_nt: TGTGCCAGCAGCCCCAGGGGGCAAAATAATTCACCCCTCCACTTT
cdr3_aa: CASSPRGQNNSPLHF

v_call: TRBV10-3
j_call: TRBJ2-1
d_call: TRBD2
clone_size: NA
cdr3_nt: TGTGCCACGCAAAAGCTAGCGGGGGCATGGAATGAGCAGTTCTTC
cdr3_aa: CATQKLAGAWNEQFF

v_call: TRBV19
j_call: TRBJ2-5
d_call: NA
clone_size: few
cdr3_nt: TGTGCCAGTAGACAAGCGGGAGAGACCCAGTACTTC
cdr3_aa: CASRQAGETQYF

v_call: TRBV27
j_call: TRBJ2-7
d_call: NA
clone_size: NA
cdr3_nt: TGTGCCAGCAGCCCAGCTACAGGGACCTACGAGCAGTACTTC
cdr3_aa: CASSPATGTYEQYF

v_call: TRBV4-3
j_call: TRBJ1-1
d_call: NA
clone_size: NA
cdr3_nt: TGCGCCAGCAGCCGAGCCAACGCGGGGGTGACTGAAGCTTTCTTT
cdr3_aa: CASSRANAGVTEAFF

v_call: TRBV2
j_call: TRBJ1-6
d_call: NA
clone_size: few
cdr3_nt: TGTGCCAGCAGCTCGGGGGAGGTAACTTCACCCCTCCACTTT
cdr3_aa: CASSSGEVTSPLHF

v_call: TRBV19
j_call: TRBJ1-2
d_call: TRBD1
clone_size: NA
cdr3_nt: TGTGCCAGTAGTGAAACAGGGGGCTGGGGCTACACCTTC
cdr3_aa: CASSETGGWGYTF

v_call: TRBV27
j_call: TRBJ2-3
d_call: NA
clone_size: NA
cdr3_nt: TGTGCCAGCAGTTACGCAGGCCTCACAGATACGCAGTATTTT
cdr3_aa: CASSYAGLTDTQYF

v_call: TRBV10-3
j_call: TRBJ1-1
d_call: TRBD1
clone_size: NA
cdr3_nt: TGTGCCGTAATGGCTAGGGGACAGGGGGACACTGAAGCTTTCTTT
cdr3_aa: CAVMARGQGDTEAFF

v_call: TRBV9
j_call: TRBJ1-4
d_call: TRBD1
clone_size: NA
cdr3_nt: TGTGCCAGCAGCCCTCGGACAGGGGGCTTTAATGAAAAACTGTTTTTT
cdr3_aa: CASSPRTGGFNEKLFF

v_call: TRBV25-1
j_call: TRBJ2-2
d_call: NA
clone_size: NA
cdr3_nt: TGTGCCAGCAGTAAAGACAGGAACACCGGGGAGCTGTTTTTT
cdr3_aa: CASSKDRNTGELFF

v_call: TRBV4-3
j_call: TRBJ1-1
d_call: NA
clone_size: NA
cdr3_nt: TGCGCCAGCAGCCAAGAGGGAGCCGCGGGCACTGAAGCTTTCTTT
cdr3_aa: CASSQEGAAGTEAFF

v_call: TRBV10-1
j_call: TRBJ2-1
d_call: TRBD1
clone_size: NA
cdr3_nt: TGCGCCAGCAGTACGCGCCGGGACAGGCCAGGGTTCTTC
cdr3_aa: CASSTRRDRPGFF

v_call: TRBV18
j_call: TRBJ2-2
d_call: TRBD2
clone_size: NA
cdr3_nt: TGTGCCAGCTCGCCCGTTGGACTAGCCTTGAACACCGGGGAGCTGTTTTTT
cdr3_aa: CASSPVGLALNTGELFF

v_call: TRBV18
j_call: TRBJ1-2
d_call: NA
clone_size: once
cdr3_nt: TGTGCCAGCTCACCAGGACTCAACCAAGACTATGGCTACACCTTC
cdr3_aa: CASSPGLNQDYGYTF

v_call: TRBV7-9
j_call: TRBJ1-1
d_call: NA
clone_size: NA
cdr3_nt: TGTGCCAGCAGCCGACTGGGACAGAACACTGAAGCTTTCTTT
cdr3_aa: CASSRLGQNTEAFF

v_call: TRBV5-1
j_call: TRBJ2-1
d_call: NA
clone_size: NA
cdr3_nt: TGCGCCAGCAGCTTGGCCCTCGGGTGGGACAATGAGCAGTTCTTC
cdr3_aa: CASSLALGWDNEQFF

v_call: TRBV9
j_call: TRBJ2-1
d_call: TRBD2
clone_size: once
cdr3_nt: TGTGCCAGCAGCGCCTCAAGAGCGGGAGAAAGCGGCGAGCAGTTCTTC
cdr3_aa: CASSASRAGESGEQFF

v_call: TRBV9
j_call: TRBJ2-2
d_call: NA
clone_size: NA
cdr3_nt: TGTGCCAGCAGCGTCAGGCCAGACAAGGGACTGAGGGAGCTGTTTTTT
cdr3_aa: CASSVRPDKGLRELFF

v_call: TRBV7-9
j_call: TRBJ1-2
d_call: NA
clone_size: NA
cdr3_nt: TGTGCCAGCAGCCCCCAGGACAGCTATGGCTACACCTTC
cdr3_aa: CASSPQDSYGYTF

v_call: TRBV19
j_call: TRBJ2-1
d_call: NA
clone_size: NA
cdr3_nt: TGTGCCAGTAGTACACAGGGAAATCACTACAATGAGCAGTTCTTC
cdr3_aa: CASSTQGNHYNEQFF

v_call: TRBV7-9
j_call: TRBJ2-7
d_call: TRBD1
clone_size: once
cdr3_nt: TGTGCCAGCAGCCTGCAGGGACAGGGAGTTAAGCAGTACTTC
cdr3_aa: CASSLQGQGVKQYF

v_call: TRBV5-8
j_call: TRBJ2-4
d_call: TRBD2
clone_size: NA
cdr3_nt: TGTGCCAGCAGCGGGACCAGCGGGGCAATTCAGTACTTC
cdr3_aa: CASSGTSGAIQYF

v_call: TRBV5-1
j_call: TRBJ2-7
d_call: NA
clone_size: NA
cdr3_nt: TGCGCCAGCAGCTCGACGTCCAGGGGGAGGGAGCAGTACTTC
cdr3_aa: CASSSTSRGREQYF

v_call: TRBV6-5
j_call: TRBJ2-3
d_call: NA
clone_size: NA
cdr3_nt: TGTGCCAGCAGTTTCTCCCCAGGACAGACGCAGTATTTT
cdr3_aa: CASSFSPGQTQYF

v_call: TRBV9
j_call: TRBJ2-7
d_call: NA
clone_size: NA
cdr3_nt: TGTGCCAGCAGCGTAACGTCCGGCTACGAGCAGTACTTC
cdr3_aa: CASSVTSGYEQYF

v_call: TRBV6-5
j_call: TRBJ1-1
d_call: TRBD1
clone_size: NA
cdr3_nt: TGTGCCAGCAGTTTGGCGACAGGGGTAATCACTGAAGCTTTCTTT
cdr3_aa: CASSLATGVITEAFF

v_call: TRBV29-1
j_call: TRBJ2-1
d_call: TRBD2
clone_size: once
cdr3_nt: TGCAGCGCGACTAGCGGGGGAACGAAGTTCTTC
cdr3_aa: CSATSGGTKFF

v_call: TRBV18
j_call: TRBJ1-3
d_call: TRBD1
clone_size: once
cdr3_nt: TGTGCCAGCTCACCCGGGACAGGGGTTGGAAACACCATATATTTT
cdr3_aa: CASSPGTGVGNTIYF

v_call: TRBV11-3
j_call: TRBJ2-3
d_call: NA
clone_size: NA
cdr3_nt: TGTGCCAGCAGCTTAGGGCTAGCGTATAGCACAGATACGCAGTATTTT
cdr3_aa: CASSLGLAYSTDTQYF

v_call: TRBV6-1
j_call: TRBJ1-4
d_call: TRBD1
clone_size: NA
cdr3_nt: TGTGCCAGCAGTGACACAGGGGCCCCAGGTGAAAAACTGTTTTTT
cdr3_aa: CASSDTGAPGEKLFF

v_call: TRBV10-3
j_call: TRBJ2-7
d_call: TRBD2
clone_size: NA
cdr3_nt: TGTGCCATCAGTTCTAGCGGGGGGGCTGGCGAGCAGTACTTC
cdr3_aa: CAISSSGGAGEQYF

v_call: TRBV6-6
j_call: TRBJ2-3
d_call: TRBD2
clone_size: once
cdr3_nt: TGTGCCAGCAGTTACCTAGCGGGAATCACAGATACGCAGTATTTT
cdr3_aa: CASSYLAGITDTQYF

v_call: TRBV19
j_call: TRBJ2-5
d_call: NA
clone_size: NA
cdr3_nt: TGTGCCAGTAGTAGAACAGGGTCAGGCGAGACCCAGTACTTC
cdr3_aa: CASSRTGSGETQYF

v_call: TRBV10-3
j_call: TRBJ2-7
d_call: TRBD1
clone_size: NA
cdr3_nt: TGTGCCATCAGTGAGTCGGTCAGGGGGCCCTACGAGCAGTACTTC
cdr3_aa: CAISESVRGPYEQYF

v_call: TRBV6-5
j_call: TRBJ2-7
d_call: TRBD2
clone_size: NA
cdr3_nt: TGTGCCAGCAGCCGCGGCCTAGCGGACTACGAGCAGTACTTC
cdr3_aa: CASSRGLADYEQYF